This record concerns one T cell receptor (beta chain) sequence. Its target is not known. This entry comes from a study of Ad26.COV2.S vaccination and SARS-CoV-2 variants. Study background: Recipients of Ad26.COV2.S got it intramuscularly, once or twice 56 days apart.

Study results and limitations: It was vaccine recipients, not placebo recipients, who had the higher spike-specific TCR breadth. Reported post-vaccination CD8+ and CD4+ T cell responses to spike showed substantial breadth.

Using immunoSEQ multiplex PCR, the repertoire was profiled, and TCRdb retains in-frame clones only, with some absent. The sample lists fewer than 400,000 clones; around 90% were seen once. Treatment denoted: roughly 20 received Ad26.COV2.S at low or high dose, single or two shots; five or six received placebo; per-sample allocation not given. Sample collection was performed on day 63 after the first vaccine or placebo injection. The V gene lost 0 bases and the J gene lost 2 bases, with 26 bases spanning the gap. CDR1 and CDR2 (germline): SGDLS, YYNGEE. The CDR3 sequence is 21 residues long. This chain connects TRBV9 to TRBJ2-2; D ambiguous. The sequence derives from a person aged 18-60 years who received the Ad26.COV2.S COVID-19 vaccine or a placebo. Sequenced here: peripheral blood, sampled in a trial of Ad26.COV2.S vaccine versus placebo. The CDR3 loop is CASSVVLNGDPLGLNTGELFF. The CDR3 DNA sequence: TGTGCCAGCAGCGTAGTCCTAAATGGGGATCCGTTGGGATTAAACACCGGGGAGCTGTTTTTT. Together with reference TRBV9 and TRBJ2-2, the CDR3 gives the full variable domain: DSGVTQTPKHLITATGQRVTLRCSPRSGDLSVYWYQQSLDQGLQFLIQYYNGEERAKGNILERFSAQQFPDLHSELNLSSLELGDSALYFCASSVVLNGDPLGLNTGELFFGEGSRLTVL.